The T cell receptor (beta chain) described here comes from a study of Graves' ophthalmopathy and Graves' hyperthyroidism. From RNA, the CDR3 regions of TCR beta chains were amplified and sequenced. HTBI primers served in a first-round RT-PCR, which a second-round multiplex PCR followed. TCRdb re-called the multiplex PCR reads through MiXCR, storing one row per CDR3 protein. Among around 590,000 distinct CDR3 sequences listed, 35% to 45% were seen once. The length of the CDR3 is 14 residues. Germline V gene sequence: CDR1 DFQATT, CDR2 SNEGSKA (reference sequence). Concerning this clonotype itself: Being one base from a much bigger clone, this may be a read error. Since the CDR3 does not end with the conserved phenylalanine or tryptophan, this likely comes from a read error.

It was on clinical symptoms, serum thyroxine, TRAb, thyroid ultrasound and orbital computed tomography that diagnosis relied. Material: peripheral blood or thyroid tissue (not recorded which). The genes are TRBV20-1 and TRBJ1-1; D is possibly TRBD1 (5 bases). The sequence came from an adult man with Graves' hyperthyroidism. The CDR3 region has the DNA TGCGTGGCCTCGACTCGAGGCAGGGACACTGAAGCTTTCCTT. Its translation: CVASTRGRDTEAFL.